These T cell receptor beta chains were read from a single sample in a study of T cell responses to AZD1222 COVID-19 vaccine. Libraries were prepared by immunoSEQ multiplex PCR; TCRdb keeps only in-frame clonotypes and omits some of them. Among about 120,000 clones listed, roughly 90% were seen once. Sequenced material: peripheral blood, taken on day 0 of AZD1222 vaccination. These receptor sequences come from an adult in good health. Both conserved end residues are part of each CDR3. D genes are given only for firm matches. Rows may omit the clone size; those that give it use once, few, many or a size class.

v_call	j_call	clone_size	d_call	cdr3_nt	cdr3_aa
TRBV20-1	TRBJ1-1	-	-	TGCAGTGCTAGTTGGGGGCGGGCCACTGAAGCTTTCTTT	CSASWGRATEAFF
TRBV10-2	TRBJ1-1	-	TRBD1	TGCGCCAGCAGGATGGACAGGGGTAGGACTGAAGCTTTCTTT	CASRMDRGRTEAFF
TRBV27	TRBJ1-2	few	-	TGTGCCAGCAGTTATGCCCCCGGGAGAAGAGGGCTTGGCTACACCTTC	CASSYAPGRRGLGYTF
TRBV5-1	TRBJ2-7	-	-	TGCGCCAGCAGCTTGAGGGGTAGCCCTTTTTACGAGCAGTACTTC	CASSLRGSPFYEQYF
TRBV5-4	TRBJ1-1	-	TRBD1	TGTGCCAGCAAAACAGGGGGCACCACTGAAGCTTTCTTT	CASKTGGTTEAFF
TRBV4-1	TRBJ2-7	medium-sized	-	TGCGCCAGCAGTTCCGGGATTGGCTACGAGCAGTACTTC	CASSSGIGYEQYF
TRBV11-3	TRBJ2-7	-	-	TGTGCCAGCAGCCCCATGGGAACCTACGAGCAGTACTTC	CASSPMGTYEQYF
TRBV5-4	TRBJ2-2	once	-	TGTGCCAGCAGCTTGGCTAGGCCCGGGGAGCTGTTTTTT	CASSLARPGELFF
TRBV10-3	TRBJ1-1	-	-	TGTGCCATCGGATTGGGGGGATACACTGAAGCTTTCTTT	CAIGLGGYTEAFF
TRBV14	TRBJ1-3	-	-	TGTGCCAGCAGCCGAAGCTACTCTGGAAACACCATATATTTT	CASSRSYSGNTIYF
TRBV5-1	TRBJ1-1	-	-	TGCGCCAGCAGCTTCAGGTGGGGGACTGAAGCTTTCTTT	CASSFRWGTEAFF
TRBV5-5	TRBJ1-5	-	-	TGTGCCAGCAGCTTGGACGGGGGAAACAATCAGCCCCAGCATTTT	CASSLDGGNNQPQHF
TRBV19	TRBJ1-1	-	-	TGTGCCAGTAGAATAGGGGAGAAAGCTTTCTTT	CASRIGEKAFF
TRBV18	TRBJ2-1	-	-	TGTGCCAGCTCACCATCGATCCTAACTAGCAACAGGTTCGATGAGCAGTTCTTC	CASSPSILTSNRFDEQFF
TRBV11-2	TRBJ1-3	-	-	TGTGCCAGCAGCTTAGTGGCCGACTCTGGAAACACCATATATTTT	CASSLVADSGNTIYF
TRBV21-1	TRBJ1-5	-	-	TGTGCCAGCAGCACGCGACGGGACATGGATCAGCCCCAGCATTTT	CASSTRRDMDQPQHF
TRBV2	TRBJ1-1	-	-	TGTGCCAGCACTCCTTGGACGGCTAGCACTGAAGCTTTCTTT	CASTPWTASTEAFF
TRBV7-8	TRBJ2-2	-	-	TGTGCCAGCAGCTTAGCCCCCGGGGGCAGCACCGGGGAGCTGTTTTTT	CASSLAPGGSTGELFF
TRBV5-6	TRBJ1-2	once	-	TGTGCCAGCAGCTTGGCAAGGGGTAGCGGCTACACCTTC	CASSLARGSGYTF
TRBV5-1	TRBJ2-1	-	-	TGCGCCAGCCGGGTGGAGGGTGAGCAGTTCTTC	CASRVEGEQFF
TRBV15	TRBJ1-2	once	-	TGTGCCACCAGCAGAGATATGGGGGCTCGCGGCTACACCTTC	CATSRDMGARGYTF
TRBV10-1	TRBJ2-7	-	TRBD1	TGCGCCAGCAGTCCCACCGGGACAGGGGCTAACGAGCAGTACTTC	CASSPTGTGANEQYF
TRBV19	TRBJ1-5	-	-	TGTGCCAGTAGTATCACAGAAGACCAGCCCCAGCATTTT	CASSITEDQPQHF
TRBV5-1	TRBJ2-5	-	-	TGCGCCAGCCACCTACGGTCCGGGGAGACCCAGTACTTC	CASHLRSGETQYF
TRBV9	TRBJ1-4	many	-	TGTGCCAGCAGCGCGGGAGGTCGTGGAGAAAAACTGTTTTTT	CASSAGGRGEKLFF
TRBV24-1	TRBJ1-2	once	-	TGTGCCACCAGTGACAACGACAGAATCTATGGCTACACCTTC	CATSDNDRIYGYTF
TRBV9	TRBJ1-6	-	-	TGTGCCAGCAGCGTAGCTAGTATGAAGGGAGGAAATTCACCCCTCCACTTT	CASSVASMKGGNSPLHF
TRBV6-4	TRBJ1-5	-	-	TGTGCCAGCAGTGTCTGCGTTTACAGGCCTAAGGTCCAGCCCCAGCATTTT	CASSVCVYRPKVQPQHF
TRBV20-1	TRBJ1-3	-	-	TGCAGTGCTAGTTTAACCCCGAATGGAGGGGGAAACACCATATATTTT	CSASLTPNGGGNTIYF
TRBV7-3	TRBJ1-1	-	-	TGTGCCAGCAGCCCGCAGGGTTGGGCTGAAGCTTTCTTT	CASSPQGWAEAFF